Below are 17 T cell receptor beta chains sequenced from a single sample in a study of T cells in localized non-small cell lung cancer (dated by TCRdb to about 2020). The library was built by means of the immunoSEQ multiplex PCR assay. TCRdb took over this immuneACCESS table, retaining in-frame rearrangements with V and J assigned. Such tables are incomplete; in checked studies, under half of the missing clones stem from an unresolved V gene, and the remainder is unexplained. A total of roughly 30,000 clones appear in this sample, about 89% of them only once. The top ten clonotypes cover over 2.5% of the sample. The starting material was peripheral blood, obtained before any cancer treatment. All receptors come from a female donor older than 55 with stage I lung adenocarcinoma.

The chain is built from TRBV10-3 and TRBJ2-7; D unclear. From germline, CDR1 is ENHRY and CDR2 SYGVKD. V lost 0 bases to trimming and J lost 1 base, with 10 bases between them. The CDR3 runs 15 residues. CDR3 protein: CAISESIQRSYEQYF. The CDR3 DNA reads TGTGCCATCAGTGAGTCGATACAGAGATCCTACGAGCAGTACTTC.

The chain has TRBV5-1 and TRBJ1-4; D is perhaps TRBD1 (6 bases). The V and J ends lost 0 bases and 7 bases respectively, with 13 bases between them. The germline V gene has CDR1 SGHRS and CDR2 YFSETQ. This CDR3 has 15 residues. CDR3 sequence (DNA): TGCGCCAGCAGCTTGGCCGGGGGCTTCGGTGAAAAACTGTTTTTT. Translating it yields CASSLAGGFGEKLFF.

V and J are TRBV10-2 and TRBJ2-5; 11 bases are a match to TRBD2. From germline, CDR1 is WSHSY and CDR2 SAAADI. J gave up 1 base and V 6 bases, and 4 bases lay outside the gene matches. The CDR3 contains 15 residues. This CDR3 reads CASSYGLAGQETQYF. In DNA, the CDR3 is TGCGCCAGCAGCTACGGACTAGCGGGCCAAGAGACCCAGTACTTC.

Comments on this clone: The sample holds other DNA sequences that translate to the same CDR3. CDR3 DNA: TGTGCCAGCAGGGAAACAGGGAACACCGGGGAGCTGTTTTTT. Its translation is CASRETGNTGELFF. The rearrangement joins TRBV9 to TRBJ2-2, with D possibly being TRBD1 (5 bases). The CDR3 is made up of 14 amino acids. Germline CDR1 SGDLS, CDR2 YYNGEE. Trimming left V 5 bases short and J 1 base short, with 9 bases between.

The CDR3 is CASREPGAYEQYF. The CDR3 bases are TGTGCCAGCAGGGAGCCGGGGGCCTACGAGCAGTACTTC. The V gene is TRBV6-6, the J gene TRBJ2-7; possibly TRBD2 for D (6 bases). Germline values: CDR1 MNHNY, CDR2 SVGAGI (reference sequence). There are 13 residues in the CDR3. V lost 6 bases, J lost 2 bases, and 11 bases lay in between.

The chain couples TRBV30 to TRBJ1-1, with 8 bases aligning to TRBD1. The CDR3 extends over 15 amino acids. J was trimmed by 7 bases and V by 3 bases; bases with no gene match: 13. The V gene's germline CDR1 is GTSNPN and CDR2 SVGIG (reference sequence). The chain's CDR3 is CAWRGSSTGADEAFF. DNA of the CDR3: TGTGCCTGGAGGGGATCGTCGACAGGGGCCGATGAAGCTTTCTTT.

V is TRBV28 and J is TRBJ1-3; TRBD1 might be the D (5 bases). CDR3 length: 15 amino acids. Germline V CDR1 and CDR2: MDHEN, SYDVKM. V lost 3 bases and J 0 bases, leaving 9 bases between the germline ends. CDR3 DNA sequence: TGTGCCAGCAGTTTTGGGACGGCCTCTGGAAACACCATATATTTT. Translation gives CASSFGTASGNTIYF.

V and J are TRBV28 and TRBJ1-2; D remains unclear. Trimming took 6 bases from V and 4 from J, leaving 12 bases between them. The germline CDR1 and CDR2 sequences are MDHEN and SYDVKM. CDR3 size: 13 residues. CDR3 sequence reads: CASSLTPPYGYTF. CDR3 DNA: TGTGCCAGCAGCCTCACACCCCCCTATGGCTACACCTTC.

The CDR3, as DNA: TGTGCCAGCAGCTTATCGGGACAGGGGGCCGTCGAGCAGTACTTC. Translation gives CASSLSGQGAVEQYF. The J gene is TRBJ2-7, the V gene TRBV7-6, with 12 bases matching TRBD1. Germline loops: CDR1 SGHVS, CDR2 FNYEAQ. This CDR3 has 15 residues. The J segment lost 6 bases and the V segment lost 2 bases, leaving 5 bases of the junction unmatched.

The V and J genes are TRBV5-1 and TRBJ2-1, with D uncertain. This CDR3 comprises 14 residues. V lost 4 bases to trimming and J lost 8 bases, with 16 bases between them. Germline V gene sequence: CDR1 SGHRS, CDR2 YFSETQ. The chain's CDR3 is CASSLRTPIDEQFF. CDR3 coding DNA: TGCGCCAGCAGCCTCCGGACCCCTATCGATGAGCAGTTCTTC. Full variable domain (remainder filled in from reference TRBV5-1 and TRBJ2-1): KAGVTQTPRYLIKTRGQQVTLSCSPISGHRSVSWYQQTPGQGLQFLFEYFSETQRNKGNFPGRFSGRQFSNSRSEMNVSTLELGDSALYLCASSLRTPIDEQFFGPGTRLTVL.

CDR3 coding DNA: TGTGCCTGGAGGACAGGGGGACCCCAGCATTTT. Translation: CAWRTGGPQHF. The rearrangement links TRBV30 to TRBJ1-5, with 9 bases fitting TRBD1. In germline, CDR1 is GTSNPN, CDR2 SVGIG (reference sequence). The CDR3 runs 11 residues. After removal of 3 bases from V and 10 bases from J, the junction contained 1 base not matched to a gene. Full variable domain (missing parts from reference TRBV30 and TRBJ1-5): SQTIHQWPATLVQPVGSPLSLECTVEGTSNPNLYWYRQAAGRGLQLLFYSVGIGQISSEVPQNLSASRPQDRQFILSSKKLLLSDSGFYLCAWRTGGPQHFGDGTRLSIL.

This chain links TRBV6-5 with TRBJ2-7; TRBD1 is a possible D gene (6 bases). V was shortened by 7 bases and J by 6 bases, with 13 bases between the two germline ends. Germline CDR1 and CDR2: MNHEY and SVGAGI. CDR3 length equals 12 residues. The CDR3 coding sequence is TGTGCCAGCACTCAACAGGGCGGCGAGCAGTACTTC. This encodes CASTQQGGEQYF.

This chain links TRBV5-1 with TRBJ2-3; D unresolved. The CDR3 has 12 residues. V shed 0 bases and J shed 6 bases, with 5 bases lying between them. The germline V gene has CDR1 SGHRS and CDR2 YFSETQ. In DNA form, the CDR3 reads TGCGCCAGCAGCTTGGTGGAGGATACGCAGTATTTT. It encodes CASSLVEDTQYF. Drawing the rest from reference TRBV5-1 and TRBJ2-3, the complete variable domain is KAGVTQTPRYLIKTRGQQVTLSCSPISGHRSVSWYQQTPGQGLQFLFEYFSETQRNKGNFPGRFSGRQFSNSRSEMNVSTLELGDSALYLCASSLVEDTQYFGPGTRLTVL.

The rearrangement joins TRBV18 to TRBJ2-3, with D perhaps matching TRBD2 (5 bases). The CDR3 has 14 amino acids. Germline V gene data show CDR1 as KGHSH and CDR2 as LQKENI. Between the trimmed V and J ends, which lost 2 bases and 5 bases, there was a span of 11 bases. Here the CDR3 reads CASSPVLAGDTQYF. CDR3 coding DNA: TGTGCCAGCTCACCAGTTCTAGCAGGAGATACGCAGTATTTT.

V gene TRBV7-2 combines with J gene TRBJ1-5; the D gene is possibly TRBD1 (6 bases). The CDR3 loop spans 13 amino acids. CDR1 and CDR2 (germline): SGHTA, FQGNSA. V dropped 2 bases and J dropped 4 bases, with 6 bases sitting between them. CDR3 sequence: CASSLQGNQPQHF. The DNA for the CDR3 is TGTGCCAGCAGCTTACAGGGGAATCAGCCCCAGCATTTT.

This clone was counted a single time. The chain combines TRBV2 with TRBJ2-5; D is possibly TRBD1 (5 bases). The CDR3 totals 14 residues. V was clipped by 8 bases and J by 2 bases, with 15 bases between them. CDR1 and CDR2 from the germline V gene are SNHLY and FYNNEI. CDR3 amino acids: CASAGNRGQETQYF. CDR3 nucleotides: TGTGCCAGCGCAGGCAATAGGGGACAAGAGACCCAGTACTTC.

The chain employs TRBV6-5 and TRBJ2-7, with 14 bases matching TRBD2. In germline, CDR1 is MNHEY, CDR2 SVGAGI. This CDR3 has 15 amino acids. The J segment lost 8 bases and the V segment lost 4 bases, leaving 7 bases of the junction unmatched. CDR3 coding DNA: TGTGCCAGCAGTTCCCCGGGACTAGCGGGAGACCAGCAGTACTTC. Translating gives CASSSPGLAGDQQYF.